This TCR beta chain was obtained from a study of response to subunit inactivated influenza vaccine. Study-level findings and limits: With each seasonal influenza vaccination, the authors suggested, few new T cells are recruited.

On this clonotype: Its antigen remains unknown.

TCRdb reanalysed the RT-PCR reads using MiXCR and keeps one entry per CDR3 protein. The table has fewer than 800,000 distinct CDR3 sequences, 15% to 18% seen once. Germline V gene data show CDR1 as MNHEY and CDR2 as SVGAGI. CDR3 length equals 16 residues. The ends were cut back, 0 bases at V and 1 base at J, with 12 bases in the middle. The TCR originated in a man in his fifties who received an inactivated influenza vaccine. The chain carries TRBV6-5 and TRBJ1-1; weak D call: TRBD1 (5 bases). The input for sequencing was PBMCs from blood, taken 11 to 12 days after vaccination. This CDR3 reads CASSYSLRAWNTEAFF. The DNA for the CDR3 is TGTGCCAGCAGTTACTCTCTCAGGGCGTGGAACACTGAAGCTTTCTTT.